A single sample is the source of the 5 T cell receptor beta chains below, sequenced in a study of cytomegalovirus exposure and HLA in healthy donors. The PCR employed 60 Vbeta primers together with 13 Jbeta primers. TCRdb's copy holds only in-frame clones and misses some; the assay was immunoSEQ multiplex PCR. The profile shows under 200,000 clones, under 80% of them singletons. The material sequenced was PBMCs. The receptor set was obtained from a woman aged 30 to 39 in good health and CMV-seronegative.

This chain connects TRBV5-1 to TRBJ2-1; 10 bases fit TRBD2. Germline CDR1 SGHRS, CDR2 YFSETQ. The CDR3 totals 16 residues. The junction had 14 bases not matched to a gene; V was cut back by 7 bases and J by 7 bases. CDR3: CASYVLSGGAGNEQFF. The DNA for the CDR3 is TGCGCCAGCTACGTCTTGAGCGGGGGGGCGGGGAATGAGCAGTTCTTC.

This clone was seen more than once but under ten times. The rearrangement joins TRBV5-1 to TRBJ2-7; 7 positions match TRBD1. The CDR3 is 14 residues long. Per the germline V gene, CDR1 is SGHRS and CDR2 is YFSETQ. The V gene end was trimmed by 4 bases and the J gene end by 1 base; junction bases not matched to a gene: 5. The CDR3 DNA reads as TGCGCCAGCAGCCCCCTGGGACAGTCCTACGAGCAGTACTTC. This sequence encodes CASSPLGQSYEQYF.

This CDR3 reads CASSRGTGDGATEAFF. Here the CDR3 DNA reads TGTGCCAGCAGTCGCGGGACAGGGGACGGGGCCACTGAAGCTTTCTTT. V and J are TRBV6-4 and TRBJ1-1; 10 bases fit TRBD1. CDR1 and CDR2 from the germline V gene are MRHNA and SNTAGT. This CDR3 comprises 16 residues. V shed 5 bases, J shed 4 bases, and the junction held 10 bases outside the gene matches.

This chain links TRBV5-4 with TRBJ2-7, with 8 bases identical to TRBD1. The V and J ends lost 0 bases and 4 bases, in that order; junction bases with no gene match: 6. Germline V CDR1 and CDR2: SGHNT, YYREEE (reference sequence). This CDR3 has 15 amino acids. This CDR3 is CASSLGQGALYEQYF. CDR3 nucleotide sequence: TGTGCCAGCAGCTTGGGGCAGGGGGCTTTATACGAGCAGTACTTC.

The rearrangement uses TRBV28 and TRBJ1-2; 7 positions match TRBD1. This CDR3 comprises 13 residues. Per the germline V gene, CDR1 is MDHEN and CDR2 is SYDVKM. Trimming removed 4 bases from V and 11 bases from J; junction bases left unmatched: 10. The CDR3 spells CASSSQGVKGYTF. The CDR3 coding sequence is TGTGCCAGCAGTTCTCAGGGGGTGAAGGGTTACACCTTC.